The rows below give T cell receptor beta chains drawn from one sample of a study of blood T cell repertoires in COVID-19. Produced via immunoSEQ multiplex PCR; TCRdb's table is partial and in-frame only. Altogether about 180,000 clones are present, about 88% being singletons, with the ten largest covering approximately 2%. The specimen sequenced was peripheral blood. Source of these receptors: a man aged 18 to 29 who had recovered from COVID-19. Both conserved end residues are part of each CDR3. D genes are given only for firm matches. Rows give clone size only sometimes, using once, few, many, or a class for an expanded clone.

len: 14
abundance: -
v_gene: TRBV19
d_gene: -
j_gene: TRBJ1-2
CDR3nt: TGTGCCAGTACCCTAGACAGCTATGGCTGGGGCTACACCTTC
CDR3aa: CASTLDSYGWGYTF

len: 14
abundance: -
v_gene: TRBV6-2/TRBV6-3
d_gene: TRBD2
j_gene: TRBJ2-3
CDR3nt: TGTGCCAGCAGCTGGCTAGCGGACACAGATACGCAGTATTTT
CDR3aa: CASSWLADTDTQYF

len: 11
abundance: -
v_gene: TRBV24-1
d_gene: -
j_gene: TRBJ2-1
CDR3nt: TGTGCCACCCGAGGCTACAATGAGCAGTTCTTC
CDR3aa: CATRGYNEQFF

len: 14
abundance: -
v_gene: TRBV4-3
d_gene: -
j_gene: TRBJ1-1
CDR3nt: TGCGCCAGCAGCCAAGATGCGATGAACACTGAAGCTTTCTTT
CDR3aa: CASSQDAMNTEAFF

len: 15
abundance: -
v_gene: TRBV6-5
d_gene: TRBD2
j_gene: TRBJ2-1
CDR3nt: TGTGCCAGCAAAGGACTAGCGGGGAGCTACAATGAGCAGTTCTTC
CDR3aa: CASKGLAGSYNEQFF

len: 16
abundance: -
v_gene: TRBV7-9
d_gene: TRBD1
j_gene: TRBJ1-1
CDR3nt: TGTGCCAGCAGCCGCCAGGGGGCAGGGGGGAACACTGAAGCTTTCTTT
CDR3aa: CASSRQGAGGNTEAFF

len: 15
abundance: -
v_gene: TRBV27
d_gene: TRBD2
j_gene: TRBJ2-7
CDR3nt: TGTGCCAGCAGTCCCTCTAGCGGGAGGCCATCGTTGCAGTACTTC
CDR3aa: CASSPSSGRPSLQYF

len: 13
abundance: -
v_gene: TRBV5-4
d_gene: TRBD1
j_gene: TRBJ1-2
CDR3nt: TGTGCCAGCAGTACGGACAGGAACTATGGCTACACCTTC
CDR3aa: CASSTDRNYGYTF

len: 14
abundance: -
v_gene: TRBV6-5
d_gene: TRBD1
j_gene: TRBJ1-1
CDR3nt: TGTGCCAGCAGTTACGGGACAGGGGCCACTGAAGCTTTCTTT
CDR3aa: CASSYGTGATEAFF

len: 13
abundance: -
v_gene: TRBV28
d_gene: -
j_gene: TRBJ2-7
CDR3nt: TGTGCCAGCAGTTTCGGGGGGCTCTACGAGCAGTACTTC
CDR3aa: CASSFGGLYEQYF

len: 13
abundance: -
v_gene: TRBV6-2/TRBV6-3
d_gene: -
j_gene: TRBJ2-7
CDR3nt: TGTGCCAGCAGCCCGACTATTACCTACGAGCAGTACTTC
CDR3aa: CASSPTITYEQYF

len: 15
abundance: -
v_gene: TRBV5-4
d_gene: -
j_gene: TRBJ1-1
CDR3nt: TGTGCCAGCAGCCCGGGAACGTTCATGAACACTGAAGCTTTCTTT
CDR3aa: CASSPGTFMNTEAFF

len: 13
abundance: -
v_gene: TRBV9
d_gene: -
j_gene: TRBJ1-1
CDR3nt: TGTGCCAGCAGCGTAGAGGGCAGGGCCGAAGCTTTCTTT
CDR3aa: CASSVEGRAEAFF

len: 13
abundance: -
v_gene: TRBV11-2
d_gene: -
j_gene: TRBJ2-5
CDR3nt: TGTGCCAGCAGCTTAAGCCCACAGGAGACCCAGTACTTC
CDR3aa: CASSLSPQETQYF

len: 15
abundance: -
v_gene: TRBV19
d_gene: TRBD1
j_gene: TRBJ2-2
CDR3nt: TGTGCCAGTACTGCCGGGACAGAGCCTACCGGGGAGCTGTTTTTT
CDR3aa: CASTAGTEPTGELFF

len: 14
abundance: -
v_gene: TRBV5-6
d_gene: -
j_gene: TRBJ1-6
CDR3nt: TGTGCCAGCAGCTTGGGACAGGTCGATTCACCCCTCCACTTT
CDR3aa: CASSLGQVDSPLHF

len: 16
abundance: -
v_gene: TRBV7-8
d_gene: TRBD1
j_gene: TRBJ1-6
CDR3nt: TGTGCCAGCAGCGCCCGACAGGGATCCTATAATTCACCCCTCCACTTT
CDR3aa: CASSARQGSYNSPLHF

len: 13
abundance: -
v_gene: TRBV19
d_gene: TRBD1
j_gene: TRBJ1-1
CDR3nt: TGTGCCAGTAGTATGGACAGGGACACTGAAGCTTTCTTT
CDR3aa: CASSMDRDTEAFF

len: 16
abundance: -
v_gene: TRBV7-2
d_gene: TRBD2
j_gene: TRBJ2-1
CDR3nt: TGTGCCAGCAGCCTACTATATCGGGAGGCTTACAATGAGCAGTTCTTC
CDR3aa: CASSLLYREAYNEQFF

len: 13
abundance: -
v_gene: TRBV28
d_gene: TRBD2
j_gene: TRBJ2-5
CDR3nt: TGTGCCAGCATCGGGGGGAAGGGGTCGACCCAGTACTTC
CDR3aa: CASIGGKGSTQYF

len: 14
abundance: once
v_gene: TRBV19
d_gene: -
j_gene: TRBJ1-5
CDR3nt: TGTGCCAGTTCCGTAGGACAGAGCAATCAGCCCCAGCATTTT
CDR3aa: CASSVGQSNQPQHF

len: 13
abundance: -
v_gene: TRBV28
d_gene: -
j_gene: TRBJ1-1
CDR3nt: TGTGCCAGCAGTTTACGGGAAGACACTGAAGCTTTCTTT
CDR3aa: CASSLREDTEAFF

len: 15
abundance: -
v_gene: TRBV9
d_gene: -
j_gene: TRBJ2-2
CDR3nt: TGTGCCAGCAGCGTTCCCGGGAGTAAAGCCGGGGAGCTGTTTTTT
CDR3aa: CASSVPGSKAGELFF

len: 14
abundance: few
v_gene: TRBV5-1
d_gene: -
j_gene: TRBJ2-1
CDR3nt: TGCGCCAGCAGCGCCGAGGGAGCGAGGGGGGAGCAGTTCTTC
CDR3aa: CASSAEGARGEQFF

len: 13
abundance: -
v_gene: TRBV4-2
d_gene: -
j_gene: TRBJ1-1
CDR3nt: TGTGCCAGCAGCCAAGGCACCCGGACTGAAGCTTTCTTT
CDR3aa: CASSQGTRTEAFF

len: 17
abundance: -
v_gene: TRBV5-1
d_gene: -
j_gene: TRBJ2-3
CDR3nt: TGCGCCAGCAGCTTGGCCCCGAGGGGGTTGGGCACAGATACGCAGTATTTT
CDR3aa: CASSLAPRGLGTDTQYF

len: 13
abundance: once
v_gene: TRBV6-4
d_gene: -
j_gene: TRBJ1-6
CDR3nt: TGTGCCAGCAGCGAACAGAACAGTTCACCCCTCCACTTT
CDR3aa: CASSEQNSSPLHF

len: 13
abundance: -
v_gene: TRBV6-5
d_gene: -
j_gene: TRBJ2-2
CDR3nt: TGTGCCAGCAGCGACACGCTACAGGGAAGGATGTTTTTT
CDR3aa: CASSDTLQGRMFF

len: 15
abundance: -
v_gene: TRBV6-5
d_gene: TRBD1
j_gene: TRBJ1-1
CDR3nt: TGTGCCAGCCGGAACAGGGGATCCGGGAACACTGAAGCTTTCTTT
CDR3aa: CASRNRGSGNTEAFF

len: 13
abundance: -
v_gene: TRBV10-3
d_gene: TRBD2
j_gene: TRBJ2-7
CDR3nt: TGTGCCATCAGTGAGGCTAGCGGGAACGAGCAGTACTTC
CDR3aa: CAISEASGNEQYF

len: 16
abundance: -
v_gene: TRBV9
d_gene: TRBD2
j_gene: TRBJ2-3
CDR3nt: TGTGCCAGCAGCGTAGAGGAGGGACTAGCGGGAAATACGCAGTATTTT
CDR3aa: CASSVEEGLAGNTQYF